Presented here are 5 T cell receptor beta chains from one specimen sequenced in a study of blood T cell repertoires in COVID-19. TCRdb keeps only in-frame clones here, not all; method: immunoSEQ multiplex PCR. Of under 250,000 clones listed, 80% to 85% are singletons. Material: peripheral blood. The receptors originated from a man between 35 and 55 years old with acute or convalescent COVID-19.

CDR3 in DNA: TGTGCCAGCAGCCCGCCGACATTTTCCTATGGCTACACCTTC. Its translation: CASSPPTFSYGYTF. The gene calls are TRBV5-6 and TRBJ1-2, with D unclear. V was clipped by 4 bases and J by 4 bases, with 14 bases between them. The CDR3 is 14 residues long. In germline, CDR1 is SGHDT, CDR2 YYEEEE.

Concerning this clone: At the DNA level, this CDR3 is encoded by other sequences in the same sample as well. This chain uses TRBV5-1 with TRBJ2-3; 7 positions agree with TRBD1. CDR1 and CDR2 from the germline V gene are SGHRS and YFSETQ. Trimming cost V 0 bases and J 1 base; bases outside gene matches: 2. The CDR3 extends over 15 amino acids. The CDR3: CASSLEGAGTDTQYF. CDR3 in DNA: TGCGCCAGCAGCTTGGAGGGGGCAGGCACAGATACGCAGTATTTT.

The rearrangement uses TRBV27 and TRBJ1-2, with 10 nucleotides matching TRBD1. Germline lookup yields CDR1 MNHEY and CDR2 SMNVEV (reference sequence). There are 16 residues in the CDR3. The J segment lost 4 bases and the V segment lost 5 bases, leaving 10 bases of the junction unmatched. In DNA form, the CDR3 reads TGTGCCAGCAGTCCCGCATCGGGACAGGGGAGCTATGGCTACACCTTC. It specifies CASSPASGQGSYGYTF.

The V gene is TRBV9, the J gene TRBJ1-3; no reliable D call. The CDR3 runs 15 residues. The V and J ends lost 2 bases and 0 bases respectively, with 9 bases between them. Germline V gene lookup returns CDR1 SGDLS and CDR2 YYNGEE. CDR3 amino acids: CASSVQEASGNTIYF. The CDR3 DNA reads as TGTGCCAGCAGCGTCCAAGAGGCCTCTGGAAACACCATATATTTT. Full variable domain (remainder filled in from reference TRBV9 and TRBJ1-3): DSGVTQTPKHLITATGQRVTLRCSPRSGDLSVYWYQQSLDQGLQFLIQYYNGEERAKGNILERFSAQQFPDLHSELNLSSLELGDSALYFCASSVQEASGNTIYFGEGSWLTVV.

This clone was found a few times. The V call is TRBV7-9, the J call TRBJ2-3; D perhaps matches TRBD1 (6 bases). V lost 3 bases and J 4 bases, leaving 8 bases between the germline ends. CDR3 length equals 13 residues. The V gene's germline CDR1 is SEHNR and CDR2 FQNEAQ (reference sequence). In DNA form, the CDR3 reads TGTGCCAGCAGCTTGTCAGGGGCAGATACGCAGTATTTT. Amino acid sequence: CASSLSGADTQYF.